The clone carrying this T cell receptor beta chain was detected a few times. Its antigen remains unidentified. This specimen comes from a study of radiation and T cells in renal cell carcinoma. As for time point: blood 4 weeks post-SBRT, at nephrectomy. Treatment defined: 15 Gy SBRT to primary tumor, nephrectomy 4 weeks later. Nephrectomy followed 15 Gy stereotactic body radiation by 4 weeks. Serial blood draws occurred at baseline and 2 and 4 weeks post-SBRT. This table comes from immunoSEQ multiplex PCR, and its TCRdb copy is limited to in-frame clones, with some not included. The sample consists of 50,000 to 70,000 clones, about 74% of them appearing once. General study points: From baseline, blood top tumor clonotypes peaked at 2 weeks post-radiation. No pretreatment tumor biopsies were available for baseline clonotypes.

The receptor comes from a man between 60 and 75 years old with renal cell carcinoma. The source material was blood, sampled from a patient whose treatment included radiotherapy and nephrectomy.

The CDR3 protein is CASSWDRGQGGYTF. CDR3 nucleotides: TGTGCCAGCAGCTGGGACAGGGGGCAGGGTGGCTACACCTTC. The chain couples TRBV5-4 to TRBJ1-2; 12 positions match TRBD1. This CDR3 has 14 amino acids. Trimming at V came to 3 bases and at J to 7 bases, leaving 4 bases not matched to a gene. Germline V gene sequence: CDR1 SGHNT, CDR2 YYREEE (reference sequence). The variable domain in full, with the rest retrieved from reference TRBV5-4 and TRBJ1-2, is ETGVTQSPTHLIKTRGQQVTLRCSSQSGHNTVSWYQQALGQGPQFIFQYYREEENGRGNFPPRFSGLQFPNYSSELNVNALELDDSALYLCASSWDRGQGGYTFGSGTRLTVV.